This section outlines one T cell receptor (beta chain) sequence together with its context. Its antigen is undetermined. The junction differs from germline at one of its ends, possibly a read error. The sample is drawn from a study of cytomegalovirus exposure and HLA in healthy donors. Study-wide results and limits: Most TCR sequences were seen very rarely across donors, but some public TCRs occurred in many.

CDR1 is MDHEN, CDR2 SYDVKM, per germline. This CDR3 comprises 13 residues. The donors comprised healthy bone marrow donors. The donors, nominally healthy at sampling, likely had unrecorded immune exposures. Vbeta (60) and Jbeta (13) primers were used in the PCR. Using immunoSEQ multiplex PCR, the repertoire was profiled, and TCRdb retains in-frame clones only, with some absent. Found here are about 120,000 clones, around 80% of them singletons; the top ten hold 0.24%. The source of this sequence is a man aged 45-65 years in good health and CMV-seronegative. The source material was PBMCs. The chain combines TRBV28 with TRBJ1-1; TRBD1 agrees at 7 bases. In DNA, the CDR3 is TGTGTCAGCATTTGGCAGGGGGTGCCTGAAGCTTTCTTT. Translated, it gives CVSIWQGVPEAFF.